This entry features one T cell receptor beta chain sequence. Its antigen is undetermined. Germline CDR1 is KGHDR and CDR2 is SFDVKD. The CDR3 spans 14 residues. Trimming took 5 bases from V and 0 from J; bases not matched to a gene: 1. The hyperthyroidism was newly diagnosed and had lasted under 2 months; the patients were aged 18 to 65. These data originate in a study of T cells in Graves' hyperthyroidism and ophthalmopathy. Study details: The initial diagnosis was the point when peripheral blood was collected, ahead of any treatment.

Study outcomes and limitations: Ophthalmopathy and stable hyperthyroidism were separated by a 13 V-J model.

The CDR3 regions of TCR beta were amplified from RNA transcripts. First-round RT-PCR targeting the TCR CDR3 was performed with the HTBI primer set. TCRdb fed the multiplex PCR reads into MiXCR, producing one record per CDR3 protein. The sample holds 300,000 to 450,000 distinct CDR3 sequences, less than 20% seen once. The chain recombines TRBV24-1 with TRBJ2-3; TRBD2 matches 7 bases. The receptor was isolated from a woman between 18 and 30 years old with Graves' hyperthyroidism that later progressed to Graves' ophthalmopathy. Sequencing was done on a sample of blood. The CDR3, as DNA: TGTGCCACCAGTGGTAGCGGGAGCACAGATACGCAGTATTTT. It yields the protein CATSGSGSTDTQYF.